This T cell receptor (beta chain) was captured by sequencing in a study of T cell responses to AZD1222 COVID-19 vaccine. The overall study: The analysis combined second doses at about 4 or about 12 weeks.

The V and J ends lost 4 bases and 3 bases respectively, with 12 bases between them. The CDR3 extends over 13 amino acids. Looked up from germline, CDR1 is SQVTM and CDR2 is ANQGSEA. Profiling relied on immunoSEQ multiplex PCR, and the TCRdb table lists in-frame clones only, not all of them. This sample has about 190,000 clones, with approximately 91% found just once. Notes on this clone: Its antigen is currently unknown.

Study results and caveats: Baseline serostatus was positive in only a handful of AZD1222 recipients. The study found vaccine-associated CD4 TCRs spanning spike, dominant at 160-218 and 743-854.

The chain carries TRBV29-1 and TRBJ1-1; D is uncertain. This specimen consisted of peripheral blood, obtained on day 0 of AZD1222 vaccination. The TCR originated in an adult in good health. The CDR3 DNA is TGCAGCGTTGCTAACGGCGGTGACACTGAAGCTTTCTTT. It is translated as CSVANGGDTEAFF.